Each of the 13 T cell receptor beta chains below was sequenced from the same sample in a study of T cell responses to AZD1222 COVID-19 vaccine. Sequencing used immunoSEQ multiplex PCR; TCRdb keeps in-frame clones, though not all of them. The table shows under 100,000 clones, with roughly 90% occurring only once. Specimen: peripheral blood, collected on day 0 of AZD1222 vaccination. The receptors derive from an adult in good health.

The chain carries TRBV3-1 (or the pseudogene TRBV3-2) and TRBJ2-5; 10 bases line up with TRBD2. CDR1 and CDR2 (germline): LGHDT, YNNKEL (reference sequence). The CDR3 sequence is 17 residues long. Trimming at V came to 3 bases and at J to 5 bases, leaving 12 bases not matched to a gene. DNA for the CDR3: TGTGCCAGCAGCCATTGGCGAGCGGGGGGGCCGGGTGAGACCCAGTACTTC. Translated: CASSHWRAGGPGETQYF.

The V call is TRBV2, the J call TRBJ2-2, with 8 bases aligning to TRBD2. The germline gives CDR1 SNHLY, CDR2 FYNNEI. V lost 5 bases, J lost 4 bases, and 3 bases stayed unmatched. The CDR3 loop spans 14 amino acids. The CDR3 here is CASSTGLATGELFF. The CDR3 coding sequence is TGTGCCAGCAGTACTGGACTAGCCACCGGGGAGCTGTTTTTT.

The chain recombines TRBV5-1 with TRBJ1-1, with unresolved D. Trimming left V 0 bases short and J 2 bases short, with 11 bases between. The germline gives CDR1 SGHRS, CDR2 YFSETQ. The CDR3 totals 15 residues. Written as DNA, the CDR3 is TGCGCCAGCAGCTTGGTATTAGGGAAAAACACTGAAGCTTTCTTT. Translated, it gives CASSLVLGKNTEAFF.

The chain carries TRBV4-3 and TRBJ2-4, with 9 bases fitting TRBD1. Trimming cost V 2 bases and J 9 bases; bases outside gene matches: 8. The CDR3 has 15 amino acids. The germline gives CDR1 LGHNA, CDR2 YSLEER. In DNA, the CDR3 is TGCGCCAGCAGCCAATATAGGACAGGGGTGGCCATTCAGTACTTC. Translation gives CASSQYRTGVAIQYF.

A note on this clone: The germline gene is not matched at one end of the junction; a read error may be the cause. The chain couples TRBV18 to TRBJ2-7, with D maybe TRBD1 (8 bases). The germline V gene encodes CDR1 KGHSH and CDR2 LQKENI. CDR3 length equals 14 residues. The CDR3 protein is CASSPQGGIYEQYF. For the CDR3, the DNA is TGTGCCAGCTCGCCACAGGGGGGGATCTACGAGCAGTACTTC.

The chain uses TRBV18 and TRBJ1-4; TRBD1 is a possible D gene (5 bases). V lost 2 bases to trimming and J lost 4 bases, with 11 bases between them. The length of the CDR3 is 15 residues. CDR1 and CDR2 (germline): KGHSH, LQKENI. The CDR3 is CASSPVGRGNEKLFF. The CDR3 DNA reads TGTGCCAGCTCACCAGTGGGGCGGGGTAATGAAAAACTGTTTTTT.

This clone appeared once. The chain combines TRBV4-3 with TRBJ1-4; D perhaps matches TRBD1 (5 bases). V gave up 0 bases and J gave up 2 bases, with 19 bases separating them. This CDR3 has 19 residues. CDR1 LGHNA and CDR2 YSLEER come from the germline V gene. The CDR3 nucleotides are TGCGCCAGCAGCCAAGATGTGAGGGGCACTGCGACGACTAATGAAAAACTGTTTTTT. Translation: CASSQDVRGTATTNEKLFF.

The V gene is TRBV12-2, the J gene TRBJ2-7; no check of the table's D call, TRBD2, against the DNA was made. TRBV12-2 is a documented pseudogene. The length of the CDR3 is 21 residues. CDR3 region: CASRPRGKTSGGLCYRQEQYF. The CDR3 DNA is TGTGCAAGTCGCCCGAGGGGAAAGACTAGCGGGGGCCTCTGTTATCGTCAGGAGCAGTACTTC.

The chain carries TRBV2 and TRBJ2-1; TRBD2 is a possible D gene (5 bases). This CDR3 comprises 16 residues. V shed 4 bases and J shed 4 bases, with 17 bases lying between them. Germline assignment: CDR1 SNHLY and CDR2 FYNNEI. CDR3 residues: CASSVRALVGYNEQFF. As DNA, the CDR3 is TGTGCCAGCAGTGTTAGGGCACTAGTTGGGTACAATGAGCAGTTCTTC.

The chain employs TRBV29-1 and TRBJ2-3; 7 nucleotides line up with TRBD1. Germline V gene sequence: CDR1 SQVTM, CDR2 ANQGSEA. The CDR3 has 15 residues. V lost 7 bases to trimming and J lost 5 bases; unmatched junction nucleotides: 15. Written as DNA, the CDR3 is TGCAGCGCCAGAACCCGGACAGGAGGATTAGATACGCAGTATTTT. Translated: CSARTRTGGLDTQYF.

V and J are TRBV9 and TRBJ1-5; weak D call: TRBD1 (6 bases). V lost 0 bases and J 7 bases, leaving 11 bases between the germline ends. Germline lookup yields CDR1 SGDLS and CDR2 YYNGEE. The CDR3 contains 14 residues. The CDR3 nucleotides are TGTGCCAGCAGCGTAGGGGTGGGGGCCCAGCCCCAGCATTTT. It translates to CASSVGVGAQPQHF.

The chain uses TRBV3-1 (or the pseudogene TRBV3-2) and TRBJ1-2; D unresolved. Trimming took off 2 bases at V and 4 bases at J, with 11 bases between the two ends. Germline CDR1 reads LGHDT; CDR2 reads YNNKEL (reference sequence). The CDR3 runs to 14 residues. CDR3 DNA sequence: TGTGCCAGCAGCCAAAAGGGAGTTGGCTATGGCTACACCTTC. Protein sequence: CASSQKGVGYGYTF.

This chain joins TRBV6-5 and TRBJ2-7; 8 bases are a match to TRBD1. There are 14 residues in the CDR3. The V and J ends lost 2 bases and 4 bases, in that order; junction bases with no gene match: 4. The V gene's germline CDR1 is MNHEY and CDR2 SVGAGI. The CDR3 DNA reads as TGTGCCAGCAGTTACGGCCAGGGGGCTTACGAGCAGTACTTC. This encodes CASSYGQGAYEQYF.